The next 21 T cell receptor beta chains were all read from a single sample in a study of blood T cell repertoires in COVID-19. Sequencing was performed with immunoSEQ multiplex PCR; in TCRdb, only in-frame clones are kept and a portion is missing. The table records some 100,000 clones, 80% to 90% of them present only once. The sequenced sample was peripheral blood. The source of these receptors is a woman older than 75 with active or convalescent COVID-19.

In DNA form, the CDR3 reads TGTGCCAGCAGCTTGGGCAGGGGCGCGCTGCAGCCCCAGCATTTT. It specifies CASSLGRGALQPQHF. The chain couples TRBV5-6 to TRBJ1-5, with a possible D match to TRBD1 (6 bases). The V end was cut by 0 bases, the J end by 7 bases, with 14 bases between. Germline V gene sequence: CDR1 SGHDT, CDR2 YYEEEE. This CDR3 is 15 amino acids long. Using reference TRBV5-6 and TRBJ1-5 for the parts outside the CDR3, the full variable domain is DAGVTQSPTHLIKTRGQQVTLRCSPKSGHDTVSWYQQALGQGPQFIFQYYEEEERQRGNFPDRFSGHQFPNYSSELNVNALLLGDSALYLCASSLGRGALQPQHFGDGTRLSIL.

The V gene is TRBV15, the J gene TRBJ2-3; no clear D. This CDR3 is built from 15 residues. Trimming stripped 6 bases from V and 2 bases from J, with 15 bases between. CDR1 is LNHNV, CDR2 YYDKDF, per germline (reference sequence). CDR3 DNA sequence: TGTGCCACCAGTCCTAATCGCGGATACACAGATACGCAGTATTTT. Its protein is CATSPNRGYTDTQYF.

This clone was recorded a few times. V usage is TRBV10-3 and J usage is TRBJ1-6, with TRBD1 matching 9 bases. This CDR3 is built from 17 residues. J lost 7 bases, V lost 0 bases, and 7 bases had no gene match. Looked up from germline, CDR1 is ENHRY and CDR2 is SYGVKD. CDR3 region: CAISESSGTGTNSPLHF. In DNA form, the CDR3 reads TGTGCCATCAGTGAGTCATCCGGGACAGGGACGAATTCACCCCTCCACTTT.

The V gene is TRBV18, the J gene TRBJ2-1; the match to TRBD2 covers 7 bases. There are 15 residues in the CDR3. V was clipped by 1 base and J by 6 bases; unmatched bases: 6. Looked up from germline, CDR1 is KGHSH and CDR2 is LQKENI. The CDR3 DNA is TGTGCCAGCTCACCACTCCTAGCGGTGGGCAATGAGCAGTTCTTC. Its protein is CASSPLLAVGNEQFF. Drawing the rest from reference TRBV18 and TRBJ2-1, the complete variable domain is NAGVMQNPRHLVRRRGQEARLRCSPMKGHSHVYWYRQLPEEGLKFMVYLQKENIIDESGMPKERFSAEFPKEGPSILRIQQVVRGDSAAYFCASSPLLAVGNEQFFGPGTRLTVL.

V and J are TRBV11-2 and TRBJ1-2, with TRBD1 identical over 9 bases. This CDR3 has 14 amino acids. The trim removed 6 bases at V and 8 bases at J, leaving 10 bases unmatched. Germline CDR1 is SGHAT and CDR2 is FQNNGV. The CDR3: CASRSTGTGTGYTF. CDR3 nucleotide sequence: TGTGCCAGCAGATCCACCGGGACAGGGACCGGCTACACCTTC.

V and J are TRBV5-1 and TRBJ2-1; TRBD2 is a possible D gene (6 bases). The germline V gene encodes CDR1 SGHRS and CDR2 YFSETQ. The length of the CDR3 is 17 residues. V was cut by 3 bases and J by 3 bases, with 19 bases left in between. The CDR3 spells CASSWAGTGAVYNEQFF. The CDR3 DNA sequence: TGCGCCAGCAGCTGGGCAGGAACGGGAGCGGTCTACAATGAGCAGTTCTTC.

This chain connects TRBV5-1 to TRBJ2-1; 9 bases line up with TRBD2. V was clipped by 4 bases and J by 4 bases; unmatched bases: 6. Looked up from germline, CDR1 is SGHRS and CDR2 is YFSETQ. The CDR3 runs 15 residues. The CDR3 reads CASSPESGRYNEQFF. Here the CDR3 DNA reads TGCGCCAGCAGCCCGGAGAGCGGGAGGTACAATGAGCAGTTCTTC.

DNA of the CDR3: TGTGCCAGCTCACCCGTTGGGCTAAAGAACACTGAAGCTTTCTTT. Translation gives CASSPVGLKNTEAFF. The chain uses TRBV18 and TRBJ1-1; D unresolved. V shed 3 bases and J shed 1 base, with 12 bases lying between them. The CDR3 is 15 residues long. Germline CDR1 reads KGHSH; CDR2 reads LQKENI.

This clone was counted at least ten times. The sample carries other DNA sequences with the same CDR3. V gene TRBV7-9 combines with J gene TRBJ1-2; D gene ambiguous. The CDR3 is made up of 14 amino acids. V lost 0 bases, J lost 7 bases, and 12 bases lay in between. CDR1 is SEHNR and CDR2 is FQNEAQ in the germline V gene (reference sequence). Written as DNA, the CDR3 is TGTGCCAGCAGCTTAGCTAGAGGGAATAGTGGCTACACCTTC. Translating it yields CASSLARGNSGYTF.

CDR3 in DNA: TGTGCCAGCAGCTCCGGACAGGGGGCCAATTTAAAAGAAGAGACCCAGTACTTC. Translation gives CASSSGQGANLKEETQYF. The V and J genes are TRBV5-5 and TRBJ2-5; the match to TRBD1 covers 11 bases. Germline V gene sequence: CDR1 SGHKS, CDR2 YYEKEE (reference sequence). The CDR3 runs 18 residues. Germline trimming cut 3 bases from V and 3 bases from J; bases unmatched to any gene: 13.

This chain joins TRBV3-1 (or the pseudogene TRBV3-2) and TRBJ2-7; tentative D call: TRBD1 (6 bases). The V gene lost 4 bases and the J gene lost 6 bases, with 16 bases spanning the gap. The CDR3 is made up of 14 amino acids. Germline V lookup: CDR1 LGHDT, CDR2 YNNKEL (reference sequence). The CDR3, as DNA: TGTGCCAGCAGCCCTACAGGGACGGAGTTCGAGCAGTACTTC. It codes for CASSPTGTEFEQYF.

CDR3 DNA: TGCGCCAGCAGCTTAGGGACAGGGGGCGAAGGTGGCTACACCTTC. It encodes CASSLGTGGEGGYTF. The chain links TRBV5-1 to TRBJ1-2; TRBD1 matches at 12 bases. The junction had 6 bases not matched to a gene; V was cut back by 2 bases and J by 7 bases. Germline CDR1 reads SGHRS; CDR2 reads YFSETQ. The CDR3 has 15 amino acids. The variable domain in full, completed from reference TRBV5-1 and TRBJ1-2, reads KAGVTQTPRYLIKTRGQQVTLSCSPISGHRSVSWYQQTPGQGLQFLFEYFSETQRNKGNFPGRFSGRQFSNSRSEMNVSTLELGDSALYLCASSLGTGGEGGYTFGSGTRLTVV.

There are a few counts of this clone. The rearrangement uses TRBV6-6 and TRBJ1-6, with D possibly being TRBD1 (6 bases). The CDR3 extends over 16 amino acids. V was pared by 2 bases and J by 10 bases, with 18 bases between. From germline, CDR1 is MNHNY and CDR2 SVGAGI (reference sequence). CDR3 sequence: CASSYSGGERGSPLHF. CDR3 in DNA: TGTGCCAGCAGTTACAGCGGGGGCGAGAGGGGATCACCCCTCCACTTT.

V usage is TRBV12-5 and J usage is TRBJ2-1, with 7 nucleotides matching TRBD1. CDR3 length equals 12 residues. The ends lost 2 bases at V and 11 bases at J; junction bases unmatched: 3. CDR1 LGHNT and CDR2 FRNRAP come from the germline V gene. CDR3 nucleotides: TGTGCTAGTGGTTTGTCGGGACAGCAGCAGTTCTTC. Protein sequence: CASGLSGQQQFF.

This rearrangement joins TRBV27 to TRBJ2-1, with 12 bases that match TRBD1. The CDR3 sequence is 15 residues long. Germline-derived CDR1 and CDR2 are MNHEY and SMNVEV (reference sequence). The V gene end was trimmed by 4 bases and the J gene end by 7 bases; junction bases not matched to a gene: 5. The CDR3 sequence is CASSSGTGGLNEQFF. The CDR3, as DNA: TGTGCCAGCAGTTCTGGGACAGGGGGCTTGAATGAGCAGTTCTTC.

Only a few counts were recorded for this clone. This CDR3 reads CASSQDGDRRYEQYF. The CDR3 region has the DNA TGCGCCAGCAGCCAAGACGGTGACAGACGGTACGAGCAGTACTTC. The gene calls are TRBV4-1 and TRBJ2-7, with a possible D match to TRBD1 (5 bases). The CDR3 is 15 residues long. Germline-derived CDR1 and CDR2 are MGHRA and YSYEKL. Trimming took off 0 bases at V and 4 bases at J, with 13 bases between the two ends.

CDR3 nucleotides: TGTGCCAGCAGCTTCGGAGGGTCCTACGAGCAGTACTTC. As protein: CASSFGGSYEQYF. This chain connects TRBV11-1 to TRBJ2-7; D possibly corresponds to TRBD2 (6 bases). The germline V gene encodes CDR1 SGHAT and CDR2 FQDESV (reference sequence). V lost 3 bases, J lost 1 base, and 7 bases lay in between. The CDR3 spans 13 residues. Full variable domain (remainder filled in from reference TRBV11-1 and TRBJ2-7): EAEVAQSPRYKITEKSQAVAFWCDPISGHATLYWYRQILGQGPELLVQFQDESVVDDSQLPKDRFSAERLKGVDSTLKIQPAELGDSAMYLCASSFGGSYEQYFGPGTRLTVT.

The chain carries TRBV28 and TRBJ2-1; D uncertain. Germline-derived CDR1 and CDR2 are MDHEN and SYDVKM. V dropped 5 bases and J dropped 8 bases, with 10 bases sitting between them. CDR3 length: 12 residues. The CDR3 DNA follows: TGTGCCAGCAGTCCCCCCGTAGATGAGCAGTTCTTC. It is translated as CASSPPVDEQFF.

The chain's CDR3 is CASSASSGTSGNTIYF. The DNA for the CDR3 is TGTGCCAGCAGCGCCTCGTCGGGTACCTCTGGAAACACCATATATTTT. The chain couples TRBV9 to TRBJ1-3; D uncertain. This CDR3 has 16 amino acids. Per germline, CDR1 SGDLS and CDR2 YYNGEE. Trimming left V 3 bases short and J 0 bases short, with 13 bases between.

This chain connects TRBV9 to TRBJ2-1; TRBD1 aligns across 7 bases. In germline, CDR1 is SGDLS, CDR2 YYNGEE. This CDR3 has 15 residues. V lost 4 bases and J lost 7; bases outside the gene matches: 11. The CDR3 region has the DNA TGTGCCAGCAGCTTCGGACAGGCGGTGGTGAATGAGCAGTTCTTC. Its translation: CASSFGQAVVNEQFF.

As DNA, the CDR3 is TGTGCCAGCGGAACAGGAGTCTACGAGCAGTACTTC. Protein: CASGTGVYEQYF. V and J are TRBV28 and TRBJ2-7, with D maybe TRBD1 (5 bases). Germline-derived CDR1 and CDR2 are MDHEN and SYDVKM. The CDR3 contains 12 residues. Trimming stripped 8 bases from V and 3 bases from J, with 11 bases between.